One and the same sample provided the 11 T cell receptor beta chains below, sequenced in a study of blood T cells in healthy people across ages. The use of a sample-barcoded 5' primer and a J-beta primer mix characterized a second PCR of 7 to 11 cycles. TCRdb used MiXCR to reprocess the 5' RACE reads, holding one entry per CDR3 protein. The top ten hold roughly 9% of the sample, which has hundreds of thousands of distinct CDR3 sequences, about 25% seen once. The same sample was also used in a study of T cells of mothers and their children.

Material: blood. All receptors come from a boy aged 5-17 years in good health.

This chain connects TRBV20-1 to TRBJ1-5; D is unclear. Germline V gene sequence: CDR1 DFQATT, CDR2 SNEGSKA (reference sequence). Trimming took 4 bases from V and 0 from J, leaving 4 bases between them. This CDR3 has 12 residues. DNA of the CDR3: TGCAGTGCTACTATTAGCAATCAGCCCCAGCATTTT. Amino acid sequence: CSATISNQPQHF.

The chain links TRBV20-1 to TRBJ1-2, with D perhaps matching TRBD1 (5 bases). The germline V gene has CDR1 DFQATT and CDR2 SNEGSKA (reference sequence). The length of the CDR3 is 14 residues. V lost 0 bases to trimming and J lost 4 bases, with 12 bases between them. The CDR3 DNA sequence: TGCAGTGCTAGAGATGGAGACAGTTCCTATGGCTACACCTTC. Its protein is CSARDGDSSYGYTF.

The chain links TRBV28 to TRBJ1-5; maybe TRBD1 (6 bases). The CDR3 covers 19 residues. V was cut by 5 bases and J by 7 bases, with 30 bases left in between. CDR1 MDHEN and CDR2 SYDVKM come from the germline V gene. CDR3 amino acids: CASSPSGRGTTGTRQPQHF. CDR3 bases: TGTGCCAGCAGTCCCTCAGGGAGGGGGACTACCGGAACAAGGCAGCCCCAGCATTTT.

This sequence joins TRBV28 and TRBJ1-2, with D perhaps TRBD1 (6 bases). With 5 bases removed from V and 3 bases from J, the gap between germline ends came to 13 bases. CDR3 size: 14 residues. CDR1 is MDHEN, CDR2 SYDVKM, per germline. CDR3 residues: CASSPRGDDYGYTF. The CDR3 DNA follows: TGTGCCAGCAGTCCTAGGGGGGACGACTATGGCTACACCTTC.

J is TRBJ1-1 and V is TRBV29-1; possible D gene TRBD1, 5 bases. Deletions cut 6 bases from V and 1 base from J, with 15 bases between. The length of the CDR3 is 14 residues. From germline, CDR1 is SQVTM and CDR2 ANQGSEA. The CDR3 is CSVLRGNANTEAFF. In nucleotides, the CDR3 is TGCAGCGTCCTCCGGGGGAACGCGAACACTGAAGCTTTCTTT.

This clonotype was seen more than once but under ten times. For the CDR3, the DNA is TGTGCCAGCAGCTCTTACACCACAGATACGCAGTATTTT. Amino acids: CASSSYTTDTQYF. The J gene is TRBJ2-3, the V gene TRBV7-3; no clear D gene. There are 13 residues in the CDR3. Trimming pared 4 bases from V and 2 bases from J, leaving 7 bases between. Per the germline V gene, CDR1 is SGHTA and CDR2 is FQGTGA.

This clonotype showed up just a few times. The chain is built from TRBV27 and TRBJ2-5; D is ambiguous. The V and J ends lost 3 bases and 5 bases respectively, with 10 bases between them. CDR3 length: 13 residues. Germline V lookup: CDR1 MNHEY, CDR2 SMNVEV (reference sequence). CDR3 sequence reads: CASSFSFRETQYF. CDR3 DNA: TGTGCCAGCAGTTTCTCCTTCAGGGAGACCCAGTACTTC.

The sample holds a few counts of this clonotype. The rearrangement joins TRBV27 to TRBJ2-2; TRBD2 aligns across 7 bases. V trimming: 5 bases; J trimming: 5 bases; junction bases outside the gene matches: 5. Germline loops: CDR1 MNHEY, CDR2 SMNVEV (reference sequence). The CDR3 spans 14 residues. The CDR3 coding sequence is TGTGCCAGCAGTAACTGGGGAGGGACCGGGGAGCTGTTTTTT. It translates to CASSNWGGTGELFF.

This sequence joins TRBV10-3 and TRBJ2-5; 9 bases align to TRBD1. Germline loops: CDR1 ENHRY, CDR2 SYGVKD. The CDR3 runs 14 residues. V lost 10 bases, J lost 9 bases, and 15 bases stayed unmatched. CDR3 protein: CASPRDRVGEAQYF. Written as DNA, the CDR3 is TGTGCCAGCCCAAGGGACAGGGTAGGCGAGGCCCAGTACTTC.

This clonotype was detected a few times. This chain joins TRBV5-1 and TRBJ2-5, with 8 bases matching TRBD1. The CDR3 extends over 18 amino acids. The ends lost 3 bases at V and 0 bases at J; junction bases unmatched: 13. Germline values: CDR1 SGHRS, CDR2 YFSETQ. CDR3 loop: CASSWTGTGTSYQETQYF. As DNA, the CDR3 is TGCGCCAGCAGCTGGACCGGGACAGGAACCTCGTACCAAGAGACCCAGTACTTC.

This chain joins TRBV28 and TRBJ2-7; D not resolved. The CDR3 is 12 amino acids. The V gene's germline CDR1 is MDHEN and CDR2 SYDVKM. The ends were cut back, 8 bases at V and 2 bases at J, with 10 bases in the middle. CDR3: CASGVMAYEQYF. DNA of the CDR3: TGTGCCAGCGGAGTGATGGCCTACGAGCAGTACTTC.